These 20 T cell receptor beta chains share one sample of origin, sequenced in a study of blood T cells in healthy people across ages. A second roughly 6 to 11 cycle PCR used barcoded and J-beta primers. TCRdb re-derived calls from the 5' RACE reads in MiXCR, one entry per CDR3 protein. The sample lists 550,000 to 700,000 distinct CDR3 sequences; approximately 30% were seen once. Sample: blood. The receptor set was obtained from a woman in her 70s in good health.

V is TRBV4-2 and J is TRBJ1-1; D perhaps matches TRBD1 (5 bases). V lost 2 bases, J lost 3 bases, and 16 bases lay in between. CDR1 is LGHNA and CDR2 is YNFKEQ in the germline V gene. The CDR3 consists of 16 residues. CDR3 nucleotides: TGTGCCAGCAGCCAACGTCTTCGGGGGGGGGACACTGAAGCTTTCTTT. Amino acid sequence: CASSQRLRGGDTEAFF.

The chain combines TRBV12-3 or TRBV12-4 with TRBJ2-5; 9 nucleotides align to TRBD1. The CDR3 runs to 16 residues. The V segment lost 6 bases and the J segment 5 bases; nucleotides outside the gene matches: 13. The CDR3 is CASSRHRTGVGETQYF. The CDR3 DNA reads as TGTGCCAGCAGCCGACATAGGACAGGGGTCGGGGAGACCCAGTACTTC.

This clonotype came up a few times. The chain recombines TRBV12-3 or TRBV12-4 with TRBJ1-1; D unresolved. This CDR3 spans 13 amino acids. The ends were cut back, 7 bases at V and 2 bases at J, with 11 bases in the middle. The CDR3 DNA reads as TGTGCCAGCAAACGTGACACTAACACTGAAGCTTTCTTT. Encoded protein: CASKRDTNTEAFF.

This sequence joins TRBV5-1 and TRBJ2-1; D gene uncertain. Judging by the DNA end, TRBJ2-7 fits better; the J call may be wrong. This CDR3 region has 15 residues. Germline values: CDR1 SGHRS, CDR2 YFSETQ. CDR3 residues: CASSLESGNHYEQYF. The DNA for the CDR3 is TGCGCCAGCAGCTTGGAATCTGGGAACCACTACGAGCAGTACTTC.

This clonotype was picked up a small number of times. The genes are TRBV29-1 and TRBJ2-3; a possible D gene is TRBD2 (6 bases). The CDR3 is 15 residues long. CDR1 SQVTM and CDR2 ANQGSEA come from the germline V gene. Trimming shortened V by 1 base and J by 0 bases, and 11 bases separated the two germline ends. CDR3 DNA: TGCAGCGTTGAAGGGTCGACTAGGAGCACAGATACGCAGTATTTT. Its protein product is CSVEGSTRSTDTQYF.

J is TRBJ1-1 and V is TRBV7-2; D is uncertain. V was trimmed by 2 bases and J by 8 bases, leaving 3 bases between them. There are 10 residues in the CDR3. Germline CDR1 is SGHTA and CDR2 is FQGNSA. CDR3 sequence reads: CASSLREAFF. The CDR3 nucleotides read TGTGCCAGCAGCTTAAGGGAAGCTTTCTTT.

The chain is built from TRBV11-2 and TRBJ1-2; D remains ambiguous. Germline CDR1 is SGHAT and CDR2 is FQNNGV. The ends were cut back, 10 bases at V and 7 bases at J, with 16 bases in the middle. This CDR3 region has 12 residues. The chain's CDR3 is CATRPDGPGYTF. The CDR3 DNA reads TGTGCCACCCGACCGGACGGTCCTGGCTACACCTTC.

This clonotype was seen a handful of times. The rearrangement joins TRBV6-6 to TRBJ1-1; no firm D call. Looked up from germline, CDR1 is MNHNY and CDR2 is SVGAGI (reference sequence). The CDR3 length is 13 residues. Deletions cut 7 bases from V and 4 bases from J, with 13 bases between. CDR3 loop: CASNAAEGTEAFF. The CDR3 DNA is TGTGCCAGCAACGCCGCGGAGGGCACTGAAGCTTTCTTT.

A word on this clonotype: Since no conserved phenylalanine or tryptophan closes the CDR3, a read error is the likely cause. The DNA is omitted, as the CDR3 cannot be located on it reliably, and the CDR3 follows TCRdb's listing. This rearrangement joins TRBV11-2 to TRBJ2-5; the D call TRBD1 from the table was never checked on the DNA. Germline lookup yields CDR1 SGHAT and CDR2 FQNNGV. The CDR3 contains 12 residues when both ends are counted. This CDR3 reads CASSLSPGSGFL.

CDR3 residues: CASSFLRPGPYEQYF. The CDR3 nucleotides are TGTGCCAGCAGCTTCCTTCGCCCGGGCCCCTACGAGCAGTACTTC. This chain joins TRBV6-2 or TRBV6-3 and TRBJ2-7; D not resolved. The CDR3 has 15 residues. CDR1 and CDR2 (germline): MNHEY, SVGEGT. V gave up 6 bases and J gave up 2 bases, with 17 bases separating them.

This clonotype was picked up a small number of times. The chain is built from TRBV9 and TRBJ1-4; D perhaps matches TRBD1 (5 bases). The V gene lost 4 bases and the J gene lost 0 bases, with 13 bases spanning the gap. In germline, CDR1 is SGDLS, CDR2 YYNGEE. The CDR3 has 16 amino acids. The CDR3 loop is CASSPHRTPTNEKLFF. The CDR3 coding sequence is TGTGCCAGCAGCCCCCACAGGACCCCAACTAATGAAAAACTGTTTTTT.

This clonotype was detected a few times. This chain links TRBV7-9 with TRBJ2-1, with 9 bases that match TRBD1. With the DNA end fitting TRBJ2-5 better, the J assignment may be wrong. Germline V gene sequence: CDR1 SEHNR, CDR2 FQNEAQ (reference sequence). The CDR3 contains 14 residues. The CDR3 here is CASRQGASGETQYF. CDR3 DNA sequence: TGTGCCAGCAGACAGGGGGCGAGTGGAGAGACCCAGTACTTC.

The chain carries TRBV11-2 and TRBJ2-5; 7 bases line up with TRBD1. This CDR3 has 17 residues. Germline CDR1 reads SGHAT; CDR2 reads FQNNGV. The junction had 16 bases not matched to a gene; V was cut back by 5 bases and J by 4 bases. The CDR3 reads CASSPDRFSRWGETQYF. The CDR3 DNA is TGTGCCAGCAGCCCGGACAGGTTCTCCCGTTGGGGAGAGACCCAGTACTTC.

This sequence joins TRBV4-3 and TRBJ2-1; D gene ambiguous. The CDR3 runs 15 residues. CDR1 LGHNA and CDR2 YSLEER come from the germline V gene. V gave up 0 bases and J gave up 4 bases, with 10 bases separating them. The CDR3 reads CASSQDPRNYNEQFF. The CDR3 nucleotides are TGCGCCAGCAGCCAAGATCCGAGGAATTACAATGAGCAGTTCTTC.

The chain joins TRBV7-2 to TRBJ1-1, with TRBD1 identical over 10 bases. Per the germline V gene, CDR1 is SGHTA and CDR2 is FQGNSA. The J segment lost 0 bases and the V segment lost 7 bases, leaving 5 bases of the junction unmatched. The CDR3 extends over 15 amino acids. The CDR3 sequence: CASKRQGAMNTEAFF. DNA for the CDR3: TGTGCCAGCAAGAGACAGGGGGCGATGAACACTGAAGCTTTCTTT.

J is TRBJ2-7 and V is TRBV29-1; TRBD1 matches at 10 bases. The CDR3 spans 15 residues. The germline V gene encodes CDR1 SQVTM and CDR2 ANQGSEA. V lost 1 base, J lost 4 bases, and 7 bases stayed unmatched. CDR3 in amino acids: CSVEVGPGQGYEQYF. For the CDR3, the DNA is TGCAGCGTTGAAGTGGGACCGGGACAGGGGTACGAGCAGTACTTC.

The chain carries TRBV10-3 and TRBJ1-2; D unclear. Germline values: CDR1 ENHRY, CDR2 SYGVKD. The CDR3 sequence is 13 residues long. Deletions cut 7 bases from V and 1 base from J, with 10 bases between. CDR3 residues: CAIKETVNYGYTF. In DNA form, the CDR3 reads TGTGCCATCAAAGAGACCGTTAACTATGGCTACACCTTC.

In this sample, this clonotype turned up once. This chain joins TRBV7-9 and TRBJ2-2, with D possibly matching TRBD1 (5 bases). This CDR3 comprises 12 residues. In germline, CDR1 is SEHNR, CDR2 FQNEAQ (reference sequence). Trimming removed 7 bases from V and 5 bases from J, with 8 bases in between. This CDR3 is CASTGITGELFF. CDR3 in DNA: TGTGCCAGCACAGGGATTACCGGGGAGCTGTTTTTT.

This clonotype was counted only a few times. The V call is TRBV20-1, the J call TRBJ2-5; TRBD1 agrees at 8 bases. The CDR3 contains 13 residues. The junction had 3 bases not matched to a gene; V was cut back by 5 bases and J by 1 base. Germline V gene data show CDR1 as DFQATT and CDR2 as SNEGSKA (reference sequence). The CDR3 loop reads CSADGQGQETQYF. The CDR3 DNA is TGCAGTGCTGACGGACAGGGCCAAGAGACCCAGTACTTC.

V is TRBV3-1 and J is TRBJ2-7, with unresolved D. The CDR3 extends over 14 amino acids. Germline V CDR1 and CDR2: LGHDT, YNNKEL (reference sequence). V shed 8 bases and J shed 3 bases, with 17 bases lying between them. In nucleotides, the CDR3 is TGTGCCAGCGGTCTCCGGGCGGCCCTCTACGAGCAGTACTTC. Protein: CASGLRAALYEQYF.